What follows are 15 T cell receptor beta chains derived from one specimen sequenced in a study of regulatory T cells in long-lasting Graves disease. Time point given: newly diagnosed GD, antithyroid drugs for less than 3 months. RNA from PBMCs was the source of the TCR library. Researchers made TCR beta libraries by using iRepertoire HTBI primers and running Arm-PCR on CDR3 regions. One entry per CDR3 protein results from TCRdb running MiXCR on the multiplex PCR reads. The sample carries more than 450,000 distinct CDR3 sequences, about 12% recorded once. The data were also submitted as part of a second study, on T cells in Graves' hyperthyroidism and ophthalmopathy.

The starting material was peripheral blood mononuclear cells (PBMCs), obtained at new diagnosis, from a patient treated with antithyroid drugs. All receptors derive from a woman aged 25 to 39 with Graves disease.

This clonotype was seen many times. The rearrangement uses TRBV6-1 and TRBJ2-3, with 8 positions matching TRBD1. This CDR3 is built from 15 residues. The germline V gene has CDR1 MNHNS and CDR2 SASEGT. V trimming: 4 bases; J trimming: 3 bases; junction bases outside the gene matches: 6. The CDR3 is CASSAINRGTDTQYF. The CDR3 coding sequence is TGTGCCAGCAGTGCGATCAACAGGGGGACAGATACGCAGTATTTT.

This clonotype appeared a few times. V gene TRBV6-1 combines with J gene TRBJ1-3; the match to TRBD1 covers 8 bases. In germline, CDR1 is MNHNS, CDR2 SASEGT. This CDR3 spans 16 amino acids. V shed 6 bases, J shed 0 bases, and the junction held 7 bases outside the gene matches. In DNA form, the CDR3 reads TGTGCCAGCAGCCGCGGACAGGGTTTCTCTGGAAACACCATATATTTT. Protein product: CASSRGQGFSGNTIYF.

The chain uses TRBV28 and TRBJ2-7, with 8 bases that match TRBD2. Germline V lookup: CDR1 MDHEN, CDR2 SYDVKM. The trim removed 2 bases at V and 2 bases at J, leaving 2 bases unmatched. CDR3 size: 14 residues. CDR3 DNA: TGTGCCAGCAGTTTAAGCGGGAGCCCCTACGAGCAGTACTTC. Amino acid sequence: CASSLSGSPYEQYF.

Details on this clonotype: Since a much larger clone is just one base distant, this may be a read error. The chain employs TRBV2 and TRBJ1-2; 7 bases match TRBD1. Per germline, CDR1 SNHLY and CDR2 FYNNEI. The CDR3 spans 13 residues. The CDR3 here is CTSTYGETGGYTF. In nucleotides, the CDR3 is TGTACCAGCACCTACGGCGAGACAGGGGGCTACACCTTC.

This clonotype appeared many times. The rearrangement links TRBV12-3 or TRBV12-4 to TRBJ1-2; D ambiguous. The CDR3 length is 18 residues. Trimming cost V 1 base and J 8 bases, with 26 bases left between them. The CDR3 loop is CASSLGATSPPHTRGYTF. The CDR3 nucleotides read TGTGCCAGCAGTTTAGGGGCAACGAGTCCACCTCACACGAGGGGCTACACCTTC.

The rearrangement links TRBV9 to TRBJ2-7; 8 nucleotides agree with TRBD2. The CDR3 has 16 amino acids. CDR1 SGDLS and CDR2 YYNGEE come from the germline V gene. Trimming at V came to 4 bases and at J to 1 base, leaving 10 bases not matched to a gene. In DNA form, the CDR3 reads TGTGCCAGCAGCCCAGAGGGGGGACTAGGGTCCTACGAGCAGTACTTC. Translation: CASSPEGGLGSYEQYF. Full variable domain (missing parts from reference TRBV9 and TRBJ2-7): DSGVTQTPKHLITATGQRVTLRCSPRSGDLSVYWYQQSLDQGLQFLIQYYNGEERAKGNILERFSAQQFPDLHSELNLSSLELGDSALYFCASSPEGGLGSYEQYFGPGTRLTVT.

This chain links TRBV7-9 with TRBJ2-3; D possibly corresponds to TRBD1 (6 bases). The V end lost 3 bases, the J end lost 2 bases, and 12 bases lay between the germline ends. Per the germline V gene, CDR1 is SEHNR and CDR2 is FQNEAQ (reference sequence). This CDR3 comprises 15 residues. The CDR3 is CASSLLQGYTDTQYF. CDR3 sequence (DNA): TGTGCCAGCAGCTTGCTACAGGGTTACACAGATACGCAGTATTTT.

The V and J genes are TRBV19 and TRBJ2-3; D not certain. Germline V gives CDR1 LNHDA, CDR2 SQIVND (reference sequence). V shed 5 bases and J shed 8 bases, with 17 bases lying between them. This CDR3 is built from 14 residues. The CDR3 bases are TGTGCCAGTAGTGCAGCCTCGGACGGTATTACGCAGTATTTT. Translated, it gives CASSAASDGITQYF.

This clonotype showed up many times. CDR3 region: CASSEGWGTGETQYF. In DNA form, the CDR3 reads TGTGCCAGCAGTGAAGGGTGGGGGACGGGCGAGACCCAGTACTTC. The rearrangement joins TRBV6-1 to TRBJ2-5, with D perhaps matching TRBD1 or TRBD2 (5 bases each). The CDR3 has 15 amino acids. Germline V gene data show CDR1 as MNHNS and CDR2 as SASEGT. The V gene lost 1 base and the J gene lost 5 bases, with 14 bases spanning the gap.

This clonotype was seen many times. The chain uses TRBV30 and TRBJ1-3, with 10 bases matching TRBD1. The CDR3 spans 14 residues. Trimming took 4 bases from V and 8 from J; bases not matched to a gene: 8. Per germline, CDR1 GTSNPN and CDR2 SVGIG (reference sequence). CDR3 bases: TGTGCCTGGAAGCGGACAGGGGGAGGATACACCATATATTTT. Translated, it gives CAWKRTGGGYTIYF.

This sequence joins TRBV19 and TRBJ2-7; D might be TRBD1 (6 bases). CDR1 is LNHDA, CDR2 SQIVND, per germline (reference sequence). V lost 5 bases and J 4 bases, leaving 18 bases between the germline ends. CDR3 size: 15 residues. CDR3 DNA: TGTGCCAGTAGTTTTTCCTTCCGGGACAAATACGAGCAGTACTTC. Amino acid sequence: CASSFSFRDKYEQYF.

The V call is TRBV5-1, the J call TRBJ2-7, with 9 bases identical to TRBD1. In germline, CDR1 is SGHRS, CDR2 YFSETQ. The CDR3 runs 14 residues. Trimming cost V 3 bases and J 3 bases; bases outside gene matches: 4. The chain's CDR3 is CASSWTGESYEQYF. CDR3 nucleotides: TGCGCCAGCAGCTGGACAGGGGAGAGCTACGAGCAGTACTTC.

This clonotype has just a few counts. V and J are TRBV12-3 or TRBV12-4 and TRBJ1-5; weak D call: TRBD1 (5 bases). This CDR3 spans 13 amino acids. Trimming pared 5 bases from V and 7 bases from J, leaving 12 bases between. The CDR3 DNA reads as TGTGCCAGCAGTCGACAGTTTAGGCAGCCCCAGCATTTT. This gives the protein CASSRQFRQPQHF.

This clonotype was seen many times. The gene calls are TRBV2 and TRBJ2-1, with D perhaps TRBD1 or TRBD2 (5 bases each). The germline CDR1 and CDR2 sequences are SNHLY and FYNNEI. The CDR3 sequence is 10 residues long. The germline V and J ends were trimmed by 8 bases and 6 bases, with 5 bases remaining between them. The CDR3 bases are TGTGCCAGCGGGGGCAATGAGCAGTTCTTC. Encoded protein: CASGGNEQFF.

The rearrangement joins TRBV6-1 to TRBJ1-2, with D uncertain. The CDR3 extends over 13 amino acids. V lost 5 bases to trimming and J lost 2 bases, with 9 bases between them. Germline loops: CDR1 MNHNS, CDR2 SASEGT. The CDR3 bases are TGTGCCAGCAGTCGTTTGGGGAACTATGGCTACACCTTC. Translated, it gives CASSRLGNYGYTF.